This TCR beta chain was recovered during a study of cytomegalovirus exposure and HLA in healthy donors. Study findings and constraints: It was reportedly the case that the classifier diagnosed cytomegalovirus status with high specificity and sensitivity. TCR beta chains numbering more than 150 were designated cytomegalovirus-associated.

Profiled with immunoSEQ multiplex PCR; TCRdb holds only in-frame clones, not every one. Found here are 100,000 to 150,000 clones, about 83% of them singletons; the top ten hold roughly 5.3%. Of note for this clone: The antigen remains unidentified.

This sequence was found in a man between 18 and 29 years old in good health and CMV-seronegative. Specimen: PBMCs.

DNA for the CDR3: TGTGCCAGCAGTGAAGCCCGGCCCGCAGGCAGGGAGACCCAGTACTTC. Protein sequence: CASSEARPAGRETQYF. This chain joins TRBV6-1 and TRBJ2-5; D is unresolved. The CDR3 runs to 16 residues. V lost 0 bases, J lost 5 bases, and 16 bases lay in between. Germline CDR1 reads MNHNS; CDR2 reads SASEGT.